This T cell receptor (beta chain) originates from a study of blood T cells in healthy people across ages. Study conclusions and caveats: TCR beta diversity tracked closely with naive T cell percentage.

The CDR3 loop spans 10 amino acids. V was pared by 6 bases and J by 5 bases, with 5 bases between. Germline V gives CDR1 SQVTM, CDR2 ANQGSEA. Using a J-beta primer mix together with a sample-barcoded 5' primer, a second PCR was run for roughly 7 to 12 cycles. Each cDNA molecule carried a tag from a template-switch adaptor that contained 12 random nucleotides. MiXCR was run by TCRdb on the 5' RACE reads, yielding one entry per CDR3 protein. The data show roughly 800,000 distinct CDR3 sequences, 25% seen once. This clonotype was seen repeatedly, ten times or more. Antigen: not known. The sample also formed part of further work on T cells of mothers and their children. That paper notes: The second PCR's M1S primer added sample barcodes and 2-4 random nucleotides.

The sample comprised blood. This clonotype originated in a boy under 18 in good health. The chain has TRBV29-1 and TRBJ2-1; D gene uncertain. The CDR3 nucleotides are TGCAGCGTAGCCAACAATGAGCAGTTCTTC. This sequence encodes CSVANNEQFF.